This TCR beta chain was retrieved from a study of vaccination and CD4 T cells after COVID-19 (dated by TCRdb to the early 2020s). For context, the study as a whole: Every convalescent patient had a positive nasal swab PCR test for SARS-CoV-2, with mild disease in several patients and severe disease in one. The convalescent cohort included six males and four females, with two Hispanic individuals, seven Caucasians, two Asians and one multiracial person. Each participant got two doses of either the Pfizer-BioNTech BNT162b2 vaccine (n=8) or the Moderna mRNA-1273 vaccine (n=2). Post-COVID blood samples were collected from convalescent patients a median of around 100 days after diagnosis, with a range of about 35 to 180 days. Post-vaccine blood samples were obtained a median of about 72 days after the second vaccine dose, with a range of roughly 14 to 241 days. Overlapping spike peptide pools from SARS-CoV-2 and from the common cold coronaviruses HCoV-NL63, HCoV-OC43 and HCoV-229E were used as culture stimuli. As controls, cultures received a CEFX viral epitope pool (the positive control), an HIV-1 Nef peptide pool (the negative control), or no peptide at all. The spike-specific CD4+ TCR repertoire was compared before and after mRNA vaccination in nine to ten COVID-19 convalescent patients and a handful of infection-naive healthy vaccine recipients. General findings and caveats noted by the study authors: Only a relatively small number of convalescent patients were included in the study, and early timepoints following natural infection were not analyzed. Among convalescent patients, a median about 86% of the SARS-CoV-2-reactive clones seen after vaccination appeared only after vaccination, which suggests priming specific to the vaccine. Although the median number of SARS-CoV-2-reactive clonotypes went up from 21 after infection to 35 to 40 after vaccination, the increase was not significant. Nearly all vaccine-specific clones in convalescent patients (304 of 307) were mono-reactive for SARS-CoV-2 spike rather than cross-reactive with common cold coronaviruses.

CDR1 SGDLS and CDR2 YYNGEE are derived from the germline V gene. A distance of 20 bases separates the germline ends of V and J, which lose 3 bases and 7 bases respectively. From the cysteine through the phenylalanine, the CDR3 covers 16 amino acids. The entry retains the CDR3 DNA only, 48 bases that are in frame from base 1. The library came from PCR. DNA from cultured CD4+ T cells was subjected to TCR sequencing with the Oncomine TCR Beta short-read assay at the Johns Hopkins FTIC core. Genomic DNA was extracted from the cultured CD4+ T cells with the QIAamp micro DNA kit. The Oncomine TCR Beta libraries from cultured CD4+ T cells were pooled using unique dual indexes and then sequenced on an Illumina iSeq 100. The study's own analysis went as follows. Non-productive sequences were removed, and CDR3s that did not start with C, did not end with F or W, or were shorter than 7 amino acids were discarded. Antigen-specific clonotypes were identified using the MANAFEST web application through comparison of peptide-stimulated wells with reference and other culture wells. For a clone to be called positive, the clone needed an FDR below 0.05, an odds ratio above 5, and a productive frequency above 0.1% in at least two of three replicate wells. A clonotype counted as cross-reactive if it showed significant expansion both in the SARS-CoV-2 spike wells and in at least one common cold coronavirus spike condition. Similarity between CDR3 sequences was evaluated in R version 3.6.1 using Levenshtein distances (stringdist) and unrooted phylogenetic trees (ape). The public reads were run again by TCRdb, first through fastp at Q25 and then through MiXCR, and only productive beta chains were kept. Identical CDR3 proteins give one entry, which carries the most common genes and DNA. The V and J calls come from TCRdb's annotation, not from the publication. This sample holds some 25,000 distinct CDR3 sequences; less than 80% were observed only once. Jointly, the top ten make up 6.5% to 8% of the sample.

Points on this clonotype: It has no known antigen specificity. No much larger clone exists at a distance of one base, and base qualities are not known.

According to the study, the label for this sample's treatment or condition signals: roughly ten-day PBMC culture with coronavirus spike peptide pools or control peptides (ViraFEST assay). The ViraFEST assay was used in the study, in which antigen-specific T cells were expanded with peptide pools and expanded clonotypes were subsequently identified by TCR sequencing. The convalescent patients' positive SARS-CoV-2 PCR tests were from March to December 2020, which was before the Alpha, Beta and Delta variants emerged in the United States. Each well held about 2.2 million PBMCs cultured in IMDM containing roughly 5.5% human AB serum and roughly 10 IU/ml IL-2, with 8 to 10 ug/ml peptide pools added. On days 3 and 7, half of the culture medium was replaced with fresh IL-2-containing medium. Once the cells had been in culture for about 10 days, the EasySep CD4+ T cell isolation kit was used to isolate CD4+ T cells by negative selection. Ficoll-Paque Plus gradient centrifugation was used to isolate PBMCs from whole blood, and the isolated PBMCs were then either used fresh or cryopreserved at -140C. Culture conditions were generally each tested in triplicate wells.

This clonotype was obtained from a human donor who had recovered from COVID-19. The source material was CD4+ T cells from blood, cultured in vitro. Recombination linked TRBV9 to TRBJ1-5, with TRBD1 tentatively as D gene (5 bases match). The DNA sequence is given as TGTGCCAGCAGCGCTGGGACCTCCTCAGGAAGGCAGCCCCAGCATTTT. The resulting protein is CASSAGTSSGRQPQHF.